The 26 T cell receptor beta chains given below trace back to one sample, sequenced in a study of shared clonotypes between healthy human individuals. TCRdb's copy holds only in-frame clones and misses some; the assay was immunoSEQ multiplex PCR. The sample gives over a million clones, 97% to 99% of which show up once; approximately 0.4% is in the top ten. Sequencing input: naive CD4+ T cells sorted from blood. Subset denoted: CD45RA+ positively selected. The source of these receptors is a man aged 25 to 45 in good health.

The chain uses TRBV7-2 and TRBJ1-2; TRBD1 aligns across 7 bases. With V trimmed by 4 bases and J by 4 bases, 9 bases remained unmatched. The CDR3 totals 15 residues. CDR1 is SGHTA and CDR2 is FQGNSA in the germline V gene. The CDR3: CASSSYRGSGYGYTF. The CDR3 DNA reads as TGTGCCAGCAGCTCTTACAGGGGATCTGGCTATGGCTACACCTTC.

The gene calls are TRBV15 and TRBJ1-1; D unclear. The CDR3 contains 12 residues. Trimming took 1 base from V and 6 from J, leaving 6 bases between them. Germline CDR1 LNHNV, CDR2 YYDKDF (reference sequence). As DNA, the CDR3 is TGTGCCACCAGCAGAGTAGGGTCTGAAGCTTTCTTT. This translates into CATSRVGSEAFF.

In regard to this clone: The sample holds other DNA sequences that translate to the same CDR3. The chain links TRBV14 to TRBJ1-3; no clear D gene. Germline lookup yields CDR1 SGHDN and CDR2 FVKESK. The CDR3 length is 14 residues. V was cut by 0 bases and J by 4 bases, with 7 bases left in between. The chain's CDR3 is CASSQDLRGNTIYF. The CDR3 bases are TGTGCCAGCAGCCAAGATTTGCGGGGAAACACCATATATTTT.

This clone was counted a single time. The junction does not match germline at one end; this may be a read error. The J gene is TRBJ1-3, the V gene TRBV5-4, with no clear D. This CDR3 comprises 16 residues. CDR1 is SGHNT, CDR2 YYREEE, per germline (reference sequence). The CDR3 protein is CATSLDHRSSGNTIYF. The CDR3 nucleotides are TGTGCCACCAGCTTGGATCACCGAAGCTCTGGAAACACCATATATTTT.

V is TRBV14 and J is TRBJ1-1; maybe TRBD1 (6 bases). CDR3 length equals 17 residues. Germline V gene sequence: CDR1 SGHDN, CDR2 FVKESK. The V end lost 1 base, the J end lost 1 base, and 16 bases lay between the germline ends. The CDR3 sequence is CASSQVGRGESNTEAFF. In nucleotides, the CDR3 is TGTGCCAGCAGCCAAGTTGGGAGGGGGGAATCGAACACTGAAGCTTTCTTT.

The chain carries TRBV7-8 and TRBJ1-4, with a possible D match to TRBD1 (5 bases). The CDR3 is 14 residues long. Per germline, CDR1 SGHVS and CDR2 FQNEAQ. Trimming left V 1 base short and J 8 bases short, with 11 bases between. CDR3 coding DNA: TGTGCCAGCAGCTTAGATGGGACGACCGAAAAACTGTTTTTT. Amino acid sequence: CASSLDGTTEKLFF.

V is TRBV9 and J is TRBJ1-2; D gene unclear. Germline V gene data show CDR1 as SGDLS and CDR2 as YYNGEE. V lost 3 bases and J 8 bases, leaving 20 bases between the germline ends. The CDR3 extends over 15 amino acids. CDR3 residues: CASSAHWTGIRGYTF. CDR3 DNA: TGTGCCAGCAGCGCCCACTGGACGGGAATAAGAGGCTACACCTTC.

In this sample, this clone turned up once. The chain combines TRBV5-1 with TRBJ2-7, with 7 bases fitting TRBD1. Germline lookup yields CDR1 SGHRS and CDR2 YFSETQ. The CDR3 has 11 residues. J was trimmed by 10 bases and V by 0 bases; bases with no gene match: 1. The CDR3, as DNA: TGCGCCAGCAGCTTGGGACAGGGACAGTACTTC. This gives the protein CASSLGQGQYF.

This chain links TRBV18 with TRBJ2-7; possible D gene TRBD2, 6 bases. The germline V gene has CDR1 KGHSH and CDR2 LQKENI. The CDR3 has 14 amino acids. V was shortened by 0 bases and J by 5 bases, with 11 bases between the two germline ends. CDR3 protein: CASSPPGGEDEQYF. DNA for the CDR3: TGTGCCAGCTCACCACCTGGAGGGGAGGACGAGCAGTACTTC. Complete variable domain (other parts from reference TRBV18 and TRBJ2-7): NAGVMQNPRHLVRRRGQEARLRCSPMKGHSHVYWYRQLPEEGLKFMVYLQKENIIDESGMPKERFSAEFPKEGPSILRIQQVVRGDSAAYFCASSPPGGEDEQYFGPGTRLTVT.

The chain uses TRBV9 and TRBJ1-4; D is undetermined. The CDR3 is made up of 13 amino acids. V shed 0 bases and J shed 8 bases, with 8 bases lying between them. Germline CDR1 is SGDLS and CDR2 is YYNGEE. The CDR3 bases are TGTGCCAGCAGCGTAGGGGTTGCGGAAAAACTGTTTTTT. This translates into CASSVGVAEKLFF.

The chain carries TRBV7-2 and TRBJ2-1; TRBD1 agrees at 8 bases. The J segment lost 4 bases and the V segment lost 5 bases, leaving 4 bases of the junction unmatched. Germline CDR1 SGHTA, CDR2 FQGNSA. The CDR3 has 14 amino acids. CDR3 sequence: CASSPRTGYNEQFF. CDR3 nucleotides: TGTGCCAGCAGCCCACGGACAGGGTACAATGAGCAGTTCTTC.

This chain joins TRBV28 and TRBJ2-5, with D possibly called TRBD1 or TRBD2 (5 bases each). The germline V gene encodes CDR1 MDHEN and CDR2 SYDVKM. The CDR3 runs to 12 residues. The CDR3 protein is CGSTGAGMTQYF. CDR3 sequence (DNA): TGTGGCTCGACCGGGGCTGGGATGACCCAGTACTTC.

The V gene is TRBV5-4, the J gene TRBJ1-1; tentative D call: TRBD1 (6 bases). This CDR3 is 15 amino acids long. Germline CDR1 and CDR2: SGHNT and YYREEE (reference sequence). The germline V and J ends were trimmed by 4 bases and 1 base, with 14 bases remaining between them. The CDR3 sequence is CASSRAGTRNTEAFF. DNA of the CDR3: TGTGCCAGCAGCCGGGCCGGGACAAGGAACACTGAAGCTTTCTTT.

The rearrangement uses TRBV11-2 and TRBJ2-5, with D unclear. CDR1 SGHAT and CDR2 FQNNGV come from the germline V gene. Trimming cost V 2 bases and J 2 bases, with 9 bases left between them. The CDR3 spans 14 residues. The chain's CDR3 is CASSLLQYQETQYF. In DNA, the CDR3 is TGTGCCAGCAGCTTATTGCAGTATCAAGAGACCCAGTACTTC.

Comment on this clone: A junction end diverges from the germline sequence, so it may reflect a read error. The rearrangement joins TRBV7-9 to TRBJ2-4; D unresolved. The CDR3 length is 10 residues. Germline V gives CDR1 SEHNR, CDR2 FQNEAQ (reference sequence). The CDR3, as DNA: TGTGCCAGCAGCGGGTTTCCTATGGACTTC. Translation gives CASSGFPMDF.

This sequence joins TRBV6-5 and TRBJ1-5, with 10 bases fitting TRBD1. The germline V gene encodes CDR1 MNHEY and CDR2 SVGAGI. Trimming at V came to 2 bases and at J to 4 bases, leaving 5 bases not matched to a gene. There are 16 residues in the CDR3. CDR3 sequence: CASSYGGQGMNQPQHF. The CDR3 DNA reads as TGTGCCAGCAGTTACGGGGGACAGGGGATGAATCAGCCCCAGCATTTT.

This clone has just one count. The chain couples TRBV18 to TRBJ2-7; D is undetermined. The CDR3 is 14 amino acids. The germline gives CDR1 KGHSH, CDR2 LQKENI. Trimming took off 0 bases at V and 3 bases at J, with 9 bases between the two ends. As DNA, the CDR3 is TGTGCCAGCTCACCACCGGCCGGGTACTACGAGCAGTACTTC. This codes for CASSPPAGYYEQYF.

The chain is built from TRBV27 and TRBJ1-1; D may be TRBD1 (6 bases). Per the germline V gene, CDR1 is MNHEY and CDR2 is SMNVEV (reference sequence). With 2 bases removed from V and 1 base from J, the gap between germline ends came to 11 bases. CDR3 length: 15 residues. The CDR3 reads CASSLLGATNTEAFF. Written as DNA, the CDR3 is TGTGCCAGCAGTTTACTGGGGGCGACGAACACTGAAGCTTTCTTT.

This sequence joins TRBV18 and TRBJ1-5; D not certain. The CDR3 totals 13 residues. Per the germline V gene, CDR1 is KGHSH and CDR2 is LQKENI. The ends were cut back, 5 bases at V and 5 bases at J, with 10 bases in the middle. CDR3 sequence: CASSSAIYQPQHF. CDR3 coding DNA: TGTGCCAGCTCATCAGCCATCTATCAGCCCCAGCATTTT. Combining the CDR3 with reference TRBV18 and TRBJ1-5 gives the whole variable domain NAGVMQNPRHLVRRRGQEARLRCSPMKGHSHVYWYRQLPEEGLKFMVYLQKENIIDESGMPKERFSAEFPKEGPSILRIQQVVRGDSAAYFCASSSAIYQPQHFGDGTRLSIL.

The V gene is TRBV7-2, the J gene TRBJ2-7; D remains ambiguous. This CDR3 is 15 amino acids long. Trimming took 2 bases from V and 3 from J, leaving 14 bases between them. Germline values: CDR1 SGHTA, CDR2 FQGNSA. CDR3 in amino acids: CASSLSPREVYEQYF. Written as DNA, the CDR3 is TGTGCCAGCAGCTTATCACCCAGAGAAGTCTACGAGCAGTACTTC.

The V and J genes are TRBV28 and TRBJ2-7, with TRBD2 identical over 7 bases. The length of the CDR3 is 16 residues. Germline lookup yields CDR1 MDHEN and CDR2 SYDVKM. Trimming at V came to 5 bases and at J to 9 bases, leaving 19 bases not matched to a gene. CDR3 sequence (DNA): TGTGCCAGCAGTCGCACCCCGGGCGGGAGTATACAGACGCAGTACTTC. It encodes CASSRTPGGSIQTQYF.

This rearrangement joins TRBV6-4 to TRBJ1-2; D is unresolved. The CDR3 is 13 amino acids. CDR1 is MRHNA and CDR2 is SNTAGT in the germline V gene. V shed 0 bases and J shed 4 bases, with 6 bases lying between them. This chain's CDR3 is CASSDSGRYGYTF. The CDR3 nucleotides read TGTGCCAGCAGTGACTCAGGACGCTATGGCTACACCTTC.

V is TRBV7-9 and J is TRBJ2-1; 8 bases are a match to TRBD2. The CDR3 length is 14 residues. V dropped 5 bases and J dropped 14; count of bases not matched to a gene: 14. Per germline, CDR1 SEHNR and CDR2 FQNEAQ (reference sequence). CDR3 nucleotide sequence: TGTGCCAGCAGCCCCCTAGCGGGCCAGACCCGAAAGTTCTTC. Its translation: CASSPLAGQTRKFF. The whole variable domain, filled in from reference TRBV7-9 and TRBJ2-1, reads DTGVSQNPRHKITKRGQNVTFRCDPISEHNRLYWYRQTLGQGPEFLTYFQNEAQLEKSRLLSDRFSAERPKGSFSTLEIQRTEQGDSAMYLCASSPLAGQTRKFFGPGTRLTVL.

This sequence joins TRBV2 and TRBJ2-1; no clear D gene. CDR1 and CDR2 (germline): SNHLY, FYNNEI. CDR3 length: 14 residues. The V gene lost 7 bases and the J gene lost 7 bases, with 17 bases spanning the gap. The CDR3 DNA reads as TGTGCCAGCATAATTAACCAGAAGCCAAATGAGCAGTTCTTC. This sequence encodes CASIINQKPNEQFF.

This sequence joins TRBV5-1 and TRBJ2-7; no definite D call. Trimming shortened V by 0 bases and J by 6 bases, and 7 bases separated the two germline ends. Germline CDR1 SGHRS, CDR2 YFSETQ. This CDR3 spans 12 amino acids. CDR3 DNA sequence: TGCGCCAGCAGCTTGGAATGGACCGAGCAGTACTTC. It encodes CASSLEWTEQYF.

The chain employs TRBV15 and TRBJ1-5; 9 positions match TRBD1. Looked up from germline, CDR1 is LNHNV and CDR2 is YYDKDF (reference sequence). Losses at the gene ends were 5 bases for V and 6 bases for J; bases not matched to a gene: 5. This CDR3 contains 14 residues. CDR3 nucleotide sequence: TGTGCCACCAGCTCACAGGGGGCGGGTCAGCCCCAGCATTTT. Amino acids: CATSSQGAGQPQHF.